Below are 12 T cell receptor beta chains sequenced from a single sample in a study of cytomegalovirus exposure and HLA in healthy donors. The PCR employed 60 Vbeta primers together with 13 Jbeta primers. The repertoire was sequenced with immunoSEQ multiplex PCR; TCRdb's copy has only in-frame clones and lacks some. The sample holds about 60,000 clones; approximately 70% are singletons and the top ten take 19%. Sequenced material: PBMCs. These receptors originate from a woman aged 55-70 years in good health and CMV-seropositive.

This clone has more than one count but fewer than ten. J is TRBJ1-2 and V is TRBV5-1, with 9 positions matching TRBD1. V lost 0 bases to trimming and J lost 8 bases; unmatched junction nucleotides: 5. This CDR3 is 14 amino acids long. Germline V CDR1 and CDR2: SGHRS, YFSETQ. The CDR3 is CASSLDTGGRGYTF. The CDR3 DNA follows: TGCGCCAGCAGCTTGGACACAGGGGGCCGGGGCTACACCTTC.

The chain carries TRBV6-5 and TRBJ1-2, with a weak D call TRBD1 (6 bases). The ends were cut back, 6 bases at V and 3 bases at J, with 17 bases in the middle. The germline CDR1 and CDR2 sequences are MNHEY and SVGAGI. The length of the CDR3 is 15 residues. The CDR3 loop reads CASRGRGRGHYGYTF. CDR3 nucleotide sequence: TGTGCCAGCAGGGGCCGAGGGCGGGGGCACTATGGCTACACCTTC.

As to this clone: The germline gene is not matched at one end of the junction; a read error may be the cause. The chain couples TRBV7-9 to TRBJ1-2, with 7 bases lining up with TRBD1. The CDR3 has 16 residues. Per germline, CDR1 SEHNR and CDR2 FQNEAQ (reference sequence). The CDR3 DNA reads TGTTCCAGCAGCTTAGGGGGCGGGAGAGCTAACTATGGCTACACCTTC. Translated: CSSSLGGGRANYGYTF.

On this clone: The same CDR3 can be traced to other DNA sequences in this sample. The chain recombines TRBV6-5 with TRBJ1-5; 8 nucleotides match TRBD1. J was trimmed by 4 bases and V by 4 bases; bases with no gene match: 6. Germline V gives CDR1 MNHEY, CDR2 SVGAGI. The CDR3 extends over 15 amino acids. CDR3 protein: CASSSRQGANQPQHF. The CDR3 region has the DNA TGTGCCAGCAGTTCCCGCCAGGGGGCGAATCAGCCCCAGCATTTT.

The gene calls are TRBV19 and TRBJ2-1, with 8 bases identical to TRBD2. The trim removed 4 bases at V and 0 bases at J, leaving 5 bases unmatched. The germline gives CDR1 LNHDA, CDR2 SQIVND (reference sequence). The CDR3 is 16 amino acids. The CDR3 nucleotides are TGTGCCAGTAGTACCTATAGCGGGAACTCCTACAATGAGCAGTTCTTC. It is translated as CASSTYSGNSYNEQFF.

The rearrangement uses TRBV28 and TRBJ2-1, with D perhaps TRBD2 (7 bases). V was shortened by 4 bases and J by 0 bases, with 10 bases between the two germline ends. Per germline, CDR1 MDHEN and CDR2 SYDVKM. The CDR3 extends over 15 amino acids. Written as DNA, the CDR3 is TGTGCCAGCAGTTCTCGGGGGGCCTCCTACAATGAGCAGTTCTTC. It codes for CASSSRGASYNEQFF.

The rearrangement joins TRBV4-1 to TRBJ1-1, with a possible D match to TRBD1 (5 bases). V was cut by 4 bases and J by 2 bases, with 11 bases left in between. Germline V gene lookup returns CDR1 MGHRA and CDR2 YSYEKL. This CDR3 is built from 14 residues. The CDR3 sequence is CASSRIQGNTEAFF. The CDR3 nucleotides read TGCGCCAGCAGCCGGATCCAGGGAAACACTGAAGCTTTCTTT.

CDR3 nucleotides: TGTGCCAGCAGCCTGGGGAGTGAAGCTTTCTTT. It is translated as CASSLGSEAFF. The rearrangement links TRBV27 to TRBJ1-1; D remains unclear. Trimming shortened V by 6 bases and J by 7 bases, and 9 bases separated the two germline ends. From germline, CDR1 is MNHEY and CDR2 SMNVEV (reference sequence). The CDR3 length is 11 residues.

The V gene is TRBV6-1, the J gene TRBJ2-7; a weak D match, TRBD1 (5 bases). The CDR3 contains 14 residues. Germline loops: CDR1 MNHNS, CDR2 SASEGT. Trimming took off 8 bases at V and 1 base at J, with 15 bases between the two ends. This chain's CDR3 is CASDEVGLSYEQYF. DNA for the CDR3: TGTGCCAGCGATGAGGTGGGGCTATCCTACGAGCAGTACTTC.

The chain recombines TRBV29-1 with TRBJ1-1, with a tentative D call TRBD1 (6 bases). Germline CDR1 and CDR2: SQVTM and ANQGSEA. Between the trimmed V and J ends, which lost 0 bases and 4 bases, there was a span of 15 bases. The CDR3 consists of 15 residues. CDR3 sequence: CSVEDGGALGTEAFF. CDR3 nucleotide sequence: TGCAGCGTTGAAGATGGGGGCGCATTGGGCACTGAAGCTTTCTTT.

This clone has a single count. The rearrangement joins TRBV11-3 to TRBJ2-7, with 8 nucleotides matching TRBD1. Germline V gene sequence: CDR1 SGHNT, CDR2 YENEEA. V trimming: 1 base; J trimming: 5 bases; junction bases outside the gene matches: 4. This CDR3 has 14 residues. DNA for the CDR3: TGTGCCAGCAGCTTAGGGACAGGGTCCCACGAGCAGTACTTC. Translation: CASSLGTGSHEQYF. The entire variable domain, with the rest obtained from reference TRBV11-3 and TRBJ2-7, is as follows: EAGVVQSPRYKIIEKKQPVAFWCNPISGHNTLYWYLQNLGQGPELLIRYENEEAVDDSQLPKDRFSAERLKGVDSTLKIQPAELGDSAVYLCASSLGTGSHEQYFGPGTRLTVT.

This clone was recorded a few times. The genes are TRBV7-2 and TRBJ2-5; D not resolved. Germline V lookup: CDR1 SGHTA, CDR2 FQGNSA. The CDR3 covers 13 residues. The V and J ends lost 5 bases and 5 bases respectively, with 12 bases between them. For the CDR3, the DNA is TGTGCCAGCAGCCCCGTACTTTATGAGACCCAGTACTTC. Translating gives CASSPVLYETQYF. The complete variable domain, with remaining parts taken from reference TRBV7-2 and TRBJ2-5, reads GAGVSQSPSNKVTEKGKDVELRCDPISGHTALYWYRQSLGQGLEFLIYFQGNSAPDKSGLPSDRFSAERTGGSVSTLTIQRTQQEDSAVYLCASSPVLYETQYFGPGTRLLVL.